The entry below describes one TCR beta chain. Its antigen remains unknown. The source of the sample is a study of blood T cells in healthy people across ages. Overall study: Template switching picked up about one barcoded beta molecule for each two T cells.

The authors ran a second PCR of 7 to 11 cycles using a sample-barcoded 5' primer and a J-beta primer mix. Unique molecular identifiers of 12 random nucleotides labeled each cDNA. TCRdb used MiXCR to reprocess the 5' RACE reads, holding one entry per CDR3 protein. The sample holds about 1.1 million distinct CDR3 sequences, roughly two fifths seen once. The study's findings and limits: Greater diversity and more naive CD4+ cells were seen in long-lived donors than in aged donors. Donor CMV status, an unknown factor, possibly confounded changes in expanded clonotypes.

This sequence originates from a man younger than 35 in good health. Specimen: blood.

As DNA, the CDR3 is TGTGCCAGCAGCTTCCGACCGGCTAACTATGGCTACACCTTC. Its protein is CASSFRPANYGYTF. The J gene is TRBJ1-2, the V gene TRBV13, with unresolved D. This CDR3 has 14 amino acids. The V end was cut by 3 bases, the J end by 0 bases, with 8 bases between. CDR1 and CDR2 from the germline V gene are PRHDT and FYEKMQ (reference sequence).